A selection of T cell receptor beta chains follows, all from one sample in a study of T cell repertoires in cytomegalovirus infection. MiXCR, run by TCRdb on the reads, gives a single entry per CDR3 protein. The repertoire has almost 500,000 distinct CDR3 sequences, about 10% of them found once; the top ten carry 9.5% to 13%. The source material was PBMCs. The receptors here all came from a human donor in good health (CMV status not recorded). Some clones in this sample may be carry-over from other donors' samples. Both conserved end residues are part of each CDR3. A D gene is named only where the DNA matches it firmly. Size is stated for part of the rows, as once, few or many counts, or as a class when the clone is expanded.

size | J | V | D | DNA | CDR3
NA | TRBJ2-1 | TRBV19 | TRBD1 | TGTGCCAGTAGTCCGGACAGGGTGGGACTTAATGAGCAGTTCTTC | CASSPDRVGLNEQFF
few | TRBJ1-2 | TRBV2 | NA | TGTGCCAGCAGTGAAGCAGGTCAGTCGGGATCAGGCTACACCTTC | CASSEAGQSGSGYTF
many | TRBJ1-4 | TRBV10-3 | NA | TGTGCCATCAGTGACTCGGGGGGGAATAATGAAAAACTGTTTTTT | CAISDSGGNNEKLFF
many | TRBJ1-1 | TRBV11-2 | NA | TGTGCCAGCAGTCGCCGAGGGGGGGCTGAAGCTTTCTTT | CASSRRGGAEAFF
few | TRBJ2-3 | TRBV30 | NA | TGTGCCTGGAGTGTTGTGGTAAATACGCAGTATTTT | CAWSVVVNTQYF
NA | TRBJ2-7 | TRBV27 | NA | TGTGCCAGCAGCCACCGGGACGGTGTCTCCTACGAGCAGTACTTC | CASSHRDGVSYEQYF
few | TRBJ2-3 | TRBV30 | TRBD2 | TGTGCCTGGGGCCCGCGGGGGGGAACAGATACGCAGTATTTT | CAWGPRGGTDTQYF
many | TRBJ2-7 | TRBV12-3/TRBV12-4 | NA | TGTGCCAGCAGTTCCCGGGTCTTAGGAGAGCAGTACTTC | CASSSRVLGEQYF
NA | TRBJ1-5 | TRBV6-6 | NA | TGTGCCAGCAGTTACACTTCACCAAAGGAGCAGCCCCAGCATTTT | CASSYTSPKEQPQHF
NA | TRBJ2-3 | TRBV20-1 | NA | TGCAGTGCTAGTAGTGGCAGAGACACAGATACGCAGTATTTT | CSASSGRDTDTQYF
many | TRBJ1-6 | TRBV5-5 | NA | TGTGCCAGCAGCTACCAGGACTATAATTCACCCCTCCACTTT | CASSYQDYNSPLHF
many | TRBJ1-5 | TRBV28 | NA | TGTGCCAGCACCTCCCACGGCCAGCCCCAGCATTTT | CASTSHGQPQHF
many | TRBJ1-3 | TRBV3-1 | NA | TGTGCCAGCAGCCAAGGCGTAACAGGGTCTGGAAACACCATATATTTT | CASSQGVTGSGNTIYF
many | TRBJ2-1 | TRBV7-3 | TRBD2 | TGTGCCAGCAGCTTAACCAGCGGGGGCATCTACAATGAGCAGTTCTTC | CASSLTSGGIYNEQFF
NA | TRBJ2-2 | TRBV9 | NA | TGTGCCAGCAGCGTAGGGGGCAGCCCGAACACCGGGGAGCTGTTTTTT | CASSVGGSPNTGELFF
many | TRBJ1-1 | TRBV6-5 | NA | TGTGCCAGCAGCACAGACAGGATTGAAGCTTTCTTT | CASSTDRIEAFF
many | TRBJ2-1 | TRBV2 | TRBD2 | TGTGCCAGATCCGGGGGGGTCGGCTCCTACAATGAGCAGTTCTTC | CARSGGVGSYNEQFF
many | TRBJ2-1 | TRBV10-3 | NA | TGTGCCATCAGTGAATACCCTGAGCAGTTCTTC | CAISEYPEQFF
many | TRBJ2-6 | TRBV27 | TRBD1 | TGTGCCAGCAGTTTGACCGGGACAGGTTCCTTCTCTGGGGCCAACGTCCTGACTTTC | CASSLTGTGSFSGANVLTF
many | TRBJ2-1 | TRBV19 | TRBD2 | TGTGCCAGTAGTATCACTAGCGGGAGTATCCATGAGCAGTTCTTC | CASSITSGSIHEQFF
many | TRBJ2-3 | TRBV2 | NA | TGTGCCAGCAGGGAGACTACGAGCACAGATACGCAGTATTTT | CASRETTSTDTQYF
many | TRBJ2-7 | TRBV2 | NA | TGTGCCAGCAGTGAAAAGCCGCAGCATGGAGACGAGCAGTACTTC | CASSEKPQHGDEQYF
many | TRBJ1-1 | TRBV7-2 | NA | TGTGCCAGCAGCCTCGGACGGCAGGGTGAAGCTTTCTTT | CASSLGRQGEAFF
NA | TRBJ1-1 | TRBV20-1 | NA | TGCAGTGCTAGAGTGGGGTCGGACACTGAAGCTTTCTTT | CSARVGSDTEAFF
many | TRBJ2-1 | TRBV20-1 | TRBD2 | TGCAGTGCTCTTACTAGCGGGAGGGCCAGCTCCTACAATGAGCAGTTCTTC | CSALTSGRASSYNEQFF
many | TRBJ1-2 | TRBV7-9 | NA | TGTGCCAGCAGCTTATGGGAAGGCTATGGCTACACCTTC | CASSLWEGYGYTF
few | TRBJ2-7 | TRBV19 | NA | TGTGCCAGTAGTGGATACCGGGGATCCTACGAGCAGTACTTC | CASSGYRGSYEQYF
many | TRBJ2-5 | TRBV5-1 | NA | TGCGCCAGCAGCACCGCCGGGGGCAGAGAGACCCAGTACTTC | CASSTAGGRETQYF
many | TRBJ2-5 | TRBV7-2 | TRBD2 | TGTGCCAGCAGCTTAGTAGCGGGAGAAAGAGGGACCCAGTACTTC | CASSLVAGERGTQYF
many | TRBJ2-5 | TRBV5-6 | NA | TGTGCCAGCAGCGCAGCAGGTCTGGAGGAGACCCAGTACTTC | CASSAAGLEETQYF
few | TRBJ2-5 | TRBV10-3 | NA | TGTGCCATCAGTGAATCTGGCGCCCCGGGGACCCAGTACTTC | CAISESGAPGTQYF
NA | TRBJ1-2 | TRBV9 | TRBD1 | TGTGCCAGCAGCGTAGGCACGGGGACAGAAGGTGGCTACACCTTC | CASSVGTGTEGGYTF
NA | TRBJ1-5 | TRBV2 | TRBD1 | TGTGCCAGCAGTGAAAGGGATCCGGGACAGGGTTTCTATCAGCCCCAGCATTTT | CASSERDPGQGFYQPQHF
many | TRBJ2-1 | TRBV20-1 | TRBD2 | TGCAGTGCCCCCCCCAGCGGGGGGGCCGTTAGGTACAATGAGCAGTTCTTC | CSAPPSGGAVRYNEQFF
many | TRBJ1-5 | TRBV18 | NA | TGTGCCAGCTCACCGCGCGCGGGGACTACCCGGACCCAGCATTTT | CASSPRAGTTRTQHF
many | TRBJ1-4 | TRBV6-1 | NA | TGTGCCAGCAGTGAAAATCCCTCCAGAGCAAATGTGAAACTGTTTTTT | CASSENPSRANVKLFF
NA | TRBJ2-1 | TRBV7-3 | TRBD2 | TGTGCCAGCAGCCCGAGGCTAGCGGGATACGATGAGCAGTTCTTC | CASSPRLAGYDEQFF
many | TRBJ1-1 | TRBV12-3/TRBV12-4 | NA | TGTGCCAGCATCAGGTCAGGGCCCTACACTGAAGCTTTCTTT | CASIRSGPYTEAFF
many | TRBJ1-2 | TRBV12-3/TRBV12-4 | TRBD1 | TGTGCCAGCAGTCTGACAGGGGGAGACGGCTATGGCTACACCTTC | CASSLTGGDGYGYTF
many | TRBJ1-4 | TRBV7-9 | TRBD1 | TGTGCCAGCAGGCATTCAGGGGGCGCGGACGAAAAACTGTTTTTT | CASRHSGGADEKLFF
many | TRBJ1-2 | TRBV28 | TRBD1 | TGTGCCAGCAGTGATAACAGGGGAATGGGCGGCTACACCTTC | CASSDNRGMGGYTF
many | TRBJ1-1 | TRBV7-9 | NA | TGTGCCAGCAGCCCAGGTTCAGGGTTTGATACTGAAGCTTTCTTT | CASSPGSGFDTEAFF
NA | TRBJ2-2 | TRBV19 | TRBD2 | TGTGCCAGTAGTATAGTCGGCGGGGGGAACACCGGGGAGCTGTTTTTT | CASSIVGGGNTGELFF
few | TRBJ1-3 | TRBV14 | TRBD1 | TGTGCCAGCAGCCAAGCAAGGGGACAGGGGACGATCTTT | CASSQARGQGTIF
NA | TRBJ1-4 | TRBV23-1 | TRBD1 | TGCGCCAGTACCCCGACAGGGTGGAATGAAAAACTGTTTTTT | CASTPTGWNEKLFF
NA | TRBJ2-4 | TRBV11-2 | TRBD2 | TGTGCCAGCAGCTCGGGGGGGATCAAAAACATTCAGTACTTC | CASSSGGIKNIQYF
NA | TRBJ1-6 | TRBV11-1 | NA | TGTGCCAGCAGCCTTACCCAAGGCTGGAATTCACCCCTCCACTTT | CASSLTQGWNSPLHF
many | TRBJ1-2 | TRBV14 | NA | TGTGCCAGCAGCCAAGCAAGCAGCTATGGCTACACCTTC | CASSQASSYGYTF
NA | TRBJ2-5 | TRBV6-1 | NA | TGTGCTGAGGCTCTAGGGGCCCGGGAGACCCAGTACTTC | CAEALGARETQYF
few | TRBJ2-7 | TRBV2 | TRBD1 | TGTGCCAGCAGTGTACTGGACAGGGCCTACGAGCAGTACTTC | CASSVLDRAYEQYF
many | TRBJ1-4 | TRBV7-9 | TRBD1 | TGTGCCAGCAGCTCCTGGACAGGGGGTGAAAAACTGTTTTTT | CASSSWTGGEKLFF
NA | TRBJ2-6 | TRBV20-1 | NA | TGCAGTGCTAGGTCCTATGGGGCCAACGTCCTGACTTTC | CSARSYGANVLTF
many | TRBJ2-1 | TRBV5-4 | TRBD2 | TGTGCCAGCACCTTTGTAGCGGGGGTCTCCTACAATGAGCAGTTCTTC | CASTFVAGVSYNEQFF
many | TRBJ1-3 | TRBV5-6 | NA | TGTGCCAGCAGCTTTGCCGGAAACACCATATATTTT | CASSFAGNTIYF
many | TRBJ2-1 | TRBV5-1 | TRBD2 | TGCGCCAGCCGAACCCCAGCAGCCGGGACTAGTGAGGGCTCCTACAATGAGCAGTTCTTC | CASRTPAAGTSEGSYNEQFF
many | TRBJ1-5 | TRBV6-1 | NA | TGTGCCAGCAGTGAAGCGTTCAGGTGGGGCAATCAGCCCCAGCATTTT | CASSEAFRWGNQPQHF
many | TRBJ2-1 | TRBV12-5 | TRBD2 | TGTGCTAGTGGTTCGGGGGGAGGGTACAATGAGCAGTTCTTC | CASGSGGGYNEQFF